Below are 8 T cell receptor beta chains sequenced from a single sample in a study of shared clonotypes between healthy human individuals. CD45RO-negative, CCR7-positively selected cells formed the naive CD8 fraction, excluding terminally differentiated effector memory CD45RA+ cells. Sequencing used immunoSEQ multiplex PCR; TCRdb keeps in-frame clones, though not all of them. The sample comprises about 2.2 million clones, approximately 92% of which are singletons, and approximately 1.6% rests with the top ten. Sequenced material: naive CD8+ T cells from PBMCs. The receptors were gathered from a man aged 18-30 years in good health. Some clones in this sample may be carry-over from other donors' samples.

There are a few counts of this clone. This sequence joins TRBV30 and TRBJ1-1; no clear D gene. Per the germline V gene, CDR1 is GTSNPN and CDR2 is SVGIG (reference sequence). Trimming pared 2 bases from V and 4 bases from J, leaving 11 bases between. This CDR3 has 13 amino acids. CDR3 sequence: CAWSPGSTTEAFF. For the CDR3, the DNA is TGTGCCTGGAGTCCCGGCTCCACCACTGAAGCTTTCTTT.

The chain combines TRBV5-1 with TRBJ2-3; D perhaps matches TRBD1 (6 bases). In germline, CDR1 is SGHRS, CDR2 YFSETQ. CDR3 length equals 15 residues. V lost 5 bases to trimming and J lost 2 bases, with 15 bases between them. The CDR3 protein is CASRSGRGYTDTQYF. CDR3 coding DNA: TGCGCCAGCAGGTCTGGCAGGGGCTACACAGATACGCAGTATTTT.

In DNA form, the CDR3 reads TGCAGCGGAATCCCCCGATCCGGGACAGGGGGCTTATTTGAGCAGTTCTTC. Translated, it gives CSGIPRSGTGGLFEQFF. This chain connects TRBV29-1 to TRBJ2-1, with 12 bases aligning to TRBD1. Germline V gene lookup returns CDR1 SQVTM and CDR2 ANQGSEA. This CDR3 has 17 amino acids. The junction had 19 bases not matched to a gene; V was cut back by 7 bases and J by 9 bases.

This chain links TRBV6-6 with TRBJ2-5, with 11 positions matching TRBD2. There are 15 residues in the CDR3. V shed 6 bases, J shed 1 base, and the junction held 4 bases outside the gene matches. Germline V CDR1 and CDR2: MNHNY, SVGAGI (reference sequence). The CDR3 protein is CASSRLAGTQETQYF. CDR3 DNA sequence: TGTGCCAGCAGCCGACTAGCGGGGACCCAAGAGACCCAGTACTTC.

This clone was counted a single time. The V and J genes are TRBV27 and TRBJ1-5; TRBD1 is a possible D gene (5 bases). The ends were cut back, 8 bases at V and 6 bases at J, with 17 bases in the middle. CDR1 and CDR2 (germline): MNHEY, SMNVEV (reference sequence). The CDR3 is 14 amino acids. Written as DNA, the CDR3 is TGTGCCAGCGCAACTCTGGGGGGAGTTCAGCCCCAGCATTTT. Translating it yields CASATLGGVQPQHF.

The chain joins TRBV9 to TRBJ2-5; possible D gene TRBD1, 6 bases. Germline V gene data show CDR1 as SGDLS and CDR2 as YYNGEE. There are 16 residues in the CDR3. The V gene lost 3 bases and the J gene lost 2 bases, with 17 bases spanning the gap. The CDR3 sequence: CASSALGKGQQETQYF. The CDR3 DNA is TGTGCCAGCAGCGCGCTGGGCAAGGGACAACAAGAGACCCAGTACTTC. The entire variable domain, with the rest obtained from reference TRBV9 and TRBJ2-5, is as follows: DSGVTQTPKHLITATGQRVTLRCSPRSGDLSVYWYQQSLDQGLQFLIQYYNGEERAKGNILERFSAQQFPDLHSELNLSSLELGDSALYFCASSALGKGQQETQYFGPGTRLLVL.

This clone has a handful of counts. J is TRBJ1-5 and V is TRBV6-5; possible D gene TRBD1, 5 bases. The length of the CDR3 is 12 residues. Trimming took off 5 bases at V and 7 bases at J, with 9 bases between the two ends. In germline, CDR1 is MNHEY, CDR2 SVGAGI. The CDR3 DNA is TGTGCCAGCAGTCCCGGGGGGCAGCCCCAGCATTTT. Amino acid sequence: CASSPGGQPQHF.

In regard to this clone: Different DNA sequences within this sample yield the same CDR3. This rearrangement joins TRBV7-9 to TRBJ2-7, with D uncertain. Germline loops: CDR1 SEHNR, CDR2 FQNEAQ (reference sequence). Deletions cut 5 bases from V and 2 bases from J, with 7 bases between. The CDR3 has 12 residues. DNA for the CDR3: TGTGCCAGCAGCCAAGGAACCTACGAGCAGTACTTC. Residues: CASSQGTYEQYF.